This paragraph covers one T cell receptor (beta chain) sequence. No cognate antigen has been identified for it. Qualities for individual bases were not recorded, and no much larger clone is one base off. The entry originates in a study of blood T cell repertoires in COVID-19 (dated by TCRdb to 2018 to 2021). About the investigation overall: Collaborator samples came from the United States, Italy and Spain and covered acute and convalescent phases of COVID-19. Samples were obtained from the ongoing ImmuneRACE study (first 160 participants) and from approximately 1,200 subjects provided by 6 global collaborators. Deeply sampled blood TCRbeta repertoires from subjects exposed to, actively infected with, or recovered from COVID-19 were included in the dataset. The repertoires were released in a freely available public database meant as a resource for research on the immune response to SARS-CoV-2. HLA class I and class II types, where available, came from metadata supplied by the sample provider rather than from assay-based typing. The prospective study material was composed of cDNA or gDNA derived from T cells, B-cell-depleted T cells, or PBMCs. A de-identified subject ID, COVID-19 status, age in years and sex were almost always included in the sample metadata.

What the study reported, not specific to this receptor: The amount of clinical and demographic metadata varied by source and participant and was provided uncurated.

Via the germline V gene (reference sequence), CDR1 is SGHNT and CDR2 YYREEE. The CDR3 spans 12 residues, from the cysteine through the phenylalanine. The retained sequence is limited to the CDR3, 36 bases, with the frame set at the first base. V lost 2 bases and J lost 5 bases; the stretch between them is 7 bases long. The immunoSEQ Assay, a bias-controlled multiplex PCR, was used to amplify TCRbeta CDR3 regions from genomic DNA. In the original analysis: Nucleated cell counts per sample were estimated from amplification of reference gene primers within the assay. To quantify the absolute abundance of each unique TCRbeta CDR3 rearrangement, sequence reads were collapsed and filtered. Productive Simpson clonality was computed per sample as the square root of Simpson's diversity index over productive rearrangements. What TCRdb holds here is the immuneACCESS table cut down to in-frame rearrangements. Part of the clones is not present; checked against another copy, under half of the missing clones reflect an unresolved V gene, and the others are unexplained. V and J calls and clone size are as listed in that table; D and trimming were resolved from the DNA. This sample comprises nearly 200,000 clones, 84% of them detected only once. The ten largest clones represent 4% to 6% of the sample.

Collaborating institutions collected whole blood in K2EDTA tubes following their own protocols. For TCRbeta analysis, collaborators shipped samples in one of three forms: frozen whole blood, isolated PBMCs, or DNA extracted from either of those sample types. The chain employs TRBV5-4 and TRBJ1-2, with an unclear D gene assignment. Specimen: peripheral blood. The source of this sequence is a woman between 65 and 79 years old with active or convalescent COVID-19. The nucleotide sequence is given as TGTGCCAGCAGCTTCGGGGTTTATGGCTACACCTTC. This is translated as CASSFGVYGYTF.